What follows are 21 T cell receptor beta chains derived from one specimen sequenced in a study of blood T cell repertoires in COVID-19. The table came from immunoSEQ multiplex PCR; TCRdb's copy has only in-frame clones and leaves some out. The table shows over 250,000 clones, with about 88% occurring only once. Sample: PBMCs or T cells enriched from blood (not recorded which). These receptors originate from a woman between 50 and 59 years old who had recovered from COVID-19.

The chain employs TRBV5-6 and TRBJ2-2, with 10 positions matching TRBD1. Looked up from germline, CDR1 is SGHDT and CDR2 is YYEEEE. With V trimmed by 4 bases and J by 6 bases, 6 bases remained unmatched. The CDR3 is made up of 15 amino acids. The CDR3 DNA follows: TGTGCCAGCAGCAAGACAGGGGGCCGGGCCGGGGAGCTGTTTTTT. It encodes CASSKTGGRAGELFF.

The chain joins TRBV18 to TRBJ1-2; 7 bases are shared with TRBD1. The V gene end was trimmed by 5 bases and the J gene end by 4 bases; junction bases not matched to a gene: 10. CDR1 and CDR2 (germline): KGHSH, LQKENI. The CDR3 is made up of 15 amino acids. This CDR3 reads CASSGDSRALYGYTF. CDR3 coding DNA: TGTGCCAGCTCAGGGGACAGTCGGGCCCTCTATGGCTACACCTTC. The full variable domain, rest sourced from reference TRBV18 and TRBJ1-2, is NAGVMQNPRHLVRRRGQEARLRCSPMKGHSHVYWYRQLPEEGLKFMVYLQKENIIDESGMPKERFSAEFPKEGPSILRIQQVVRGDSAAYFCASSGDSRALYGYTFGSGTRLTVV.

The chain is built from TRBV20-1 and TRBJ2-7, with 10 bases fitting TRBD2. V was clipped by 3 bases and J by 2 bases; unmatched bases: 1. Germline assignment: CDR1 DFQATT and CDR2 SNEGSKA (reference sequence). There are 13 residues in the CDR3. Here the CDR3 reads CSASTSGTYEQYF. CDR3 nucleotide sequence: TGCAGTGCTAGTACTAGCGGGACCTACGAGCAGTACTTC.

This rearrangement joins TRBV5-6 to TRBJ2-7; TRBD1 matches at 7 bases. Per germline, CDR1 SGHDT and CDR2 YYEEEE. The CDR3 is 14 amino acids. V lost 2 bases and J lost 5; bases outside the gene matches: 7. DNA for the CDR3: TGTGCCAGCAGCTTAAATAGGGGGCTGAACGAGCAGTACTTC. Translating it yields CASSLNRGLNEQYF.

The chain links TRBV28 to TRBJ1-5; 7 bases line up with TRBD1. Germline V gene data show CDR1 as MDHEN and CDR2 as SYDVKM. Trimming cost V 4 bases and J 4 bases; bases outside gene matches: 7. The CDR3 sequence is 15 residues long. The CDR3 here is CASSSYRQGNQPQHF. DNA of the CDR3: TGTGCCAGCAGTTCCTACCGACAGGGAAATCAGCCCCAGCATTTT.

The chain recombines TRBV14 with TRBJ1-1, with D maybe TRBD1 (6 bases). V gave up 3 bases and J gave up 3 bases, with 26 bases separating them. The CDR3 is made up of 19 amino acids. Germline loops: CDR1 SGHDN, CDR2 FVKESK. The CDR3 spells CASSQEASTGQTSHTEAFF. Here the CDR3 DNA reads TGTGCCAGCAGCCAGGAGGCCAGCACAGGACAGACCTCGCACACTGAAGCTTTCTTT.

CDR3 nucleotide sequence: TGTGCCAGCAGCCTCCACCCAGGCGATTCTGGAAACACCATATATTTT. Translation: CASSLHPGDSGNTIYF. The J gene is TRBJ1-3, the V gene TRBV7-2; D call uncertain. Germline V gene data show CDR1 as SGHTA and CDR2 as FQGNSA. Trimming removed 5 bases at V and 1 base at J, with 15 bases between. The CDR3 consists of 16 residues.

This sequence joins TRBV5-5 and TRBJ1-2; no clear D gene. Looked up from germline, CDR1 is SGHKS and CDR2 is YYEKEE (reference sequence). The CDR3 contains 15 residues. V was pared by 4 bases and J by 1 base, with 14 bases between. Here the CDR3 DNA reads TGTGCCAGCAGCCCTGCAGTTGAGGTTAACTATGGCTACACCTTC. Translated: CASSPAVEVNYGYTF.

The V and J genes are TRBV21-1 and TRBJ2-1; the table's D call, TRBD2, was not checked against the DNA. TRBV21-1 counts as a pseudogene. This CDR3 contains 15 residues. The CDR3 nucleotides read TGTGCCAGCAGCAAAGTGCAGCGGGATGACAATGAGCAGTTCTTC. Protein product: CASSKVQRDDNEQFF.

This chain joins TRBV21-1 and TRBJ2-5; the table's D call, TRBD1, was not checked against the DNA. TRBV21-1 constitutes a pseudogene. This CDR3 contains 14 residues. The CDR3 is CAGWGRVHQETQYF. The CDR3 DNA follows: TGTGCCGGCTGGGGCAGGGTACACCAAGAGACCCAGTACTTC.

The sample holds one count of this clone. This chain joins TRBV5-1 and TRBJ2-3; possible D gene TRBD2, 7 bases. This CDR3 region has 13 residues. Germline CDR1 and CDR2: SGHRS and YFSETQ. Trimming took 5 bases from V and 9 from J, leaving 16 bases between them. DNA of the CDR3: TGCGCCAGCAGTACCGGGGAGGGGGGCACGCAGTATTTT. It encodes CASSTGEGGTQYF.

The V and J genes are TRBV12-3 or TRBV12-4 and TRBJ1-2; TRBD1 aligns across 7 bases. This CDR3 spans 13 amino acids. V was pared by 6 bases and J by 4 bases, with 5 bases of the junction left unmatched. In nucleotides, the CDR3 is TGTGCCAGCAGCCGGGGACAGCTCTATGGCTACACCTTC. Protein: CASSRGQLYGYTF.

This clone has only one observation. This chain connects TRBV5-1 to TRBJ2-5, with 7 bases that match TRBD1. The CDR3 runs to 15 residues. After removal of 4 bases from V and 5 bases from J, the junction contained 11 bases not matched to a gene. Germline V lookup: CDR1 SGHRS, CDR2 YFSETQ. CDR3 sequence (DNA): TGCGCCAGCAGCCCCGGGGACAGCCCAGGGGAGACCCAGTACTTC. It translates to CASSPGDSPGETQYF.

The chain carries TRBV24-1 and TRBJ1-2; D is possibly TRBD1 (6 bases). V was trimmed by 4 bases and J by 6 bases, leaving 14 bases between them. The CDR3 loop spans 14 amino acids. Germline CDR1 KGHDR, CDR2 SFDVKD. The CDR3 loop is CATSDPSRGNGYTF. In DNA form, the CDR3 reads TGTGCCACCAGTGACCCCTCGAGGGGGAATGGCTACACCTTC.

V usage is TRBV9 and J usage is TRBJ1-3; 8 bases map to TRBD1. CDR1 SGDLS and CDR2 YYNGEE come from the germline V gene. The CDR3 length is 16 residues. V gave up 4 bases and J gave up 0 bases; unmatched junction bases: 6. The chain's CDR3 is CASSRDRGISGNTIYF. In nucleotides, the CDR3 is TGTGCCAGCAGCCGCGACAGGGGCATCTCTGGAAACACCATATATTTT.

V gene TRBV3-1 (or the pseudogene TRBV3-2) combines with J gene TRBJ1-2; D is ambiguous. The V gene lost 1 base and the J gene lost 6 bases, with 12 bases spanning the gap. Germline CDR1 is LGHDT and CDR2 is YNNKEL (reference sequence). There are 14 residues in the CDR3. CDR3 DNA sequence: TGTGCCAGCAGCCAAGTAAGGCGGTCGAATGGCTACACCTTC. It codes for CASSQVRRSNGYTF.

The chain has TRBV7-6 and TRBJ2-1; TRBD1 aligns across 7 bases. Germline V gene lookup returns CDR1 SGHVS and CDR2 FNYEAQ. The V and J ends lost 4 bases and 2 bases, in that order; junction bases with no gene match: 2. This CDR3 contains 14 residues. The CDR3 reads CASSSQGAYNEQFF. The CDR3 DNA is TGTGCCAGCAGCTCCCAGGGGGCCTACAATGAGCAGTTCTTC. Full variable domain (missing parts from reference TRBV7-6 and TRBJ2-1): GAGVSQSPRYKVTKRGQDVALRCDPISGHVSLYWYRQALGQGPEFLTYFNYEAQQDKSGLPNDRFSAERPEGSISTLTIQRTEQRDSAMYRCASSSQGAYNEQFFGPGTRLTVL.

V is TRBV18 and J is TRBJ1-1; possible D gene TRBD1, 5 bases. V shed 1 base and J shed 7 bases, with 10 bases lying between them. The CDR3 totals 13 residues. Germline V gene lookup returns CDR1 KGHSH and CDR2 LQKENI. The CDR3 here is CASSPLGGIEAFF. CDR3 DNA sequence: TGTGCCAGCTCACCACTGGGGGGGATTGAAGCTTTCTTT.

The gene calls are TRBV28 and TRBJ1-5, with a weak D call TRBD1 (6 bases). Germline V gene sequence: CDR1 MDHEN, CDR2 SYDVKM. This CDR3 is built from 14 residues. V was shortened by 6 bases and J by 5 bases, with 14 bases between the two germline ends. This CDR3 reads CASRPGQQHQPQHF. As DNA, the CDR3 is TGTGCCAGCAGGCCCGGACAGCAACATCAGCCCCAGCATTTT.

The chain employs TRBV18 and TRBJ2-1, with D possibly matching TRBD2 (6 bases). With 3 bases removed from V and 6 bases from J, the gap between germline ends came to 18 bases. The length of the CDR3 is 16 residues. The germline gives CDR1 KGHSH, CDR2 LQKENI. The CDR3 region has the DNA TGTGCCAGCTCACCCTCTCCGGGACTGCAACCCAATGAGCAGTTCTTC. It yields the protein CASSPSPGLQPNEQFF. The full variable domain, completed using reference TRBV18 and TRBJ2-1, is NAGVMQNPRHLVRRRGQEARLRCSPMKGHSHVYWYRQLPEEGLKFMVYLQKENIIDESGMPKERFSAEFPKEGPSILRIQQVVRGDSAAYFCASSPSPGLQPNEQFFGPGTRLTVL.

The chain has TRBV7-9 and TRBJ2-2, with a weak D call TRBD2 (6 bases). Per germline, CDR1 SEHNR and CDR2 FQNEAQ (reference sequence). V lost 4 bases and J 3 bases, leaving 21 bases between the germline ends. This CDR3 region has 18 residues. DNA for the CDR3: TGTGCCAGCAGCTCACCCAGCGGGTACGGGAGAGACACCGGGGAGCTGTTTTTT. This translates into CASSSPSGYGRDTGELFF.